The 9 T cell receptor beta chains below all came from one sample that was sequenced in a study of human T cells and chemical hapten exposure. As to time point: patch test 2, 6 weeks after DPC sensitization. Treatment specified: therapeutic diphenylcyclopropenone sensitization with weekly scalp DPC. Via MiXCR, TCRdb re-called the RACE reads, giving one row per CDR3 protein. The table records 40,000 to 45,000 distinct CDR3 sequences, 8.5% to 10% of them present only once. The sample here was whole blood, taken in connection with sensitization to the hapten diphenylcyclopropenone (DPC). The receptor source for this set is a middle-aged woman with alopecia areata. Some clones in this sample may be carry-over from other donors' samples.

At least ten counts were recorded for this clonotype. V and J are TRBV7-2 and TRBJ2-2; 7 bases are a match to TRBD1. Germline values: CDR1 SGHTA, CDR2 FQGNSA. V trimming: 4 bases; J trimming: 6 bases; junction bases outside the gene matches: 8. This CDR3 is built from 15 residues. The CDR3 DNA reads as TGTGCCAGCAGCTCGACAGGGATGGGCGCCGGGGAGCTGTTTTTT. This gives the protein CASSSTGMGAGELFF.

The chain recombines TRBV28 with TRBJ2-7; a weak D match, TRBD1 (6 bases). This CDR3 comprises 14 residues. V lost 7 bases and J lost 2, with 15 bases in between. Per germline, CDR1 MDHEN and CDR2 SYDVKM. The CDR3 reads CASNLGQGTYEQYF. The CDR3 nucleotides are TGTGCCAGCAACCTGGGGCAGGGGACCTACGAGCAGTACTTC. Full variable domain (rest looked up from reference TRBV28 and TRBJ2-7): DVKVTQSSRYLVKRTGEKVFLECVQDMDHENMFWYRQDPGLGLRLIYFSYDVKMKEKGDIPEGYSVSREKKERFSLILESASTNQTSMYLCASNLGQGTYEQYFGPGTRLTVT.

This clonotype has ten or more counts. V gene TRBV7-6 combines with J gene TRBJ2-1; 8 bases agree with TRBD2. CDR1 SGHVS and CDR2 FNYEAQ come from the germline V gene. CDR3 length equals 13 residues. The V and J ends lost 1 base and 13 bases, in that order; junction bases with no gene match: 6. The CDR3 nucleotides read TGTGCCAGCAGCTTAGATCCTCGGGGGGGACAGTTCTTC. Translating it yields CASSLDPRGGQFF. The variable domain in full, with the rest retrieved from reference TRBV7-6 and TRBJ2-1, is GAGVSQSPRYKVTKRGQDVALRCDPISGHVSLYWYRQALGQGPEFLTYFNYEAQQDKSGLPNDRFSAERPEGSISTLTIQRTEQRDSAMYRCASSLDPRGGQFFGPGTRLTVL.

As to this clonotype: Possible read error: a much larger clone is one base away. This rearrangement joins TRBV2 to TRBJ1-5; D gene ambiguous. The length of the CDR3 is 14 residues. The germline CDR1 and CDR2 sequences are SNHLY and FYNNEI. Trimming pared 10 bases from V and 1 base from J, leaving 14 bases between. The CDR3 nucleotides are TGTGCCACCCGGGAGCCGGTAAGCAATCAGCCCCAGCATTTT. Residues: CATREPVSNQPQHF.

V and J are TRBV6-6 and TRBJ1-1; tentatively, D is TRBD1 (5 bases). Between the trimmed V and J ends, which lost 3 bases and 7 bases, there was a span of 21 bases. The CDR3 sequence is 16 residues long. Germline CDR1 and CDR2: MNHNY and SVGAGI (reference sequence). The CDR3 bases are TGTGCCAGCAGTTATCTGGACCCCACCAGGCAGGGTGAAGCTTTCTTT. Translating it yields CASSYLDPTRQGEAFF.

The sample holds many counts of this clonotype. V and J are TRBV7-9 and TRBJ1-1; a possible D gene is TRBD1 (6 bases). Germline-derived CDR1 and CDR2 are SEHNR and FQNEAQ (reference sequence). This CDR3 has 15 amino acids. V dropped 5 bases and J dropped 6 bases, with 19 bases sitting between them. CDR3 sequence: CASSLGGVALPEAFF. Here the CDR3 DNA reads TGTGCCAGCAGCCTAGGGGGGGTTGCGCTTCCTGAAGCTTTCTTT.

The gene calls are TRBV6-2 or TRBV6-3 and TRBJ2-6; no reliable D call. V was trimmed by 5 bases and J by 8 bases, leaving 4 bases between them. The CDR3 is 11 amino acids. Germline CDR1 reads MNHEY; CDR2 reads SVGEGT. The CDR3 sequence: CASSETNVLTF. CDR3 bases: TGTGCCAGCAGTGAGACCAACGTCCTGACTTTC.

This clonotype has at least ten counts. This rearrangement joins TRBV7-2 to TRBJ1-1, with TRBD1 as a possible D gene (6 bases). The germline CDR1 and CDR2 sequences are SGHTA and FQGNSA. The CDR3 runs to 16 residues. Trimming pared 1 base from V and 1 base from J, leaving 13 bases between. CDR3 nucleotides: TGTGCCAGCAGCTTAGGCCTAACAGGGCCGAACACTGAAGCTTTCTTT. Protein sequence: CASSLGLTGPNTEAFF.

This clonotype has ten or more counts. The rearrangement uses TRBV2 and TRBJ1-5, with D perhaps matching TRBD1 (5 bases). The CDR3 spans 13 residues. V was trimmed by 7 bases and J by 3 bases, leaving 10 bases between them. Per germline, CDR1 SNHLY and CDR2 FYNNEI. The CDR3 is CASKMTDNQPQHF. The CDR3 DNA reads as TGTGCCAGCAAGATGACAGACAATCAGCCCCAGCATTTT.